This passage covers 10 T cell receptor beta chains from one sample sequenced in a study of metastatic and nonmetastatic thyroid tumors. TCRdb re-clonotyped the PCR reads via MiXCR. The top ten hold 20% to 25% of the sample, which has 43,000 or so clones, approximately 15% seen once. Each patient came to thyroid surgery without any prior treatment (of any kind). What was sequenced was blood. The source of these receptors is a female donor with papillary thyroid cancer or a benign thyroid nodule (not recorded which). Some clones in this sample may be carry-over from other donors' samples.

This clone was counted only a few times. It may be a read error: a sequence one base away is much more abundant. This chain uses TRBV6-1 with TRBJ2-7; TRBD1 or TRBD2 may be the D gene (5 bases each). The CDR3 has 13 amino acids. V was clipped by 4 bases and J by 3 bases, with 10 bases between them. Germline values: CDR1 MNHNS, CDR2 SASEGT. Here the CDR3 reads CASSGMGVYEQYF. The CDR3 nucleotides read TGTGCCAGCAGTGGAATGGGGGTCTACGAGCAGTACTTC.

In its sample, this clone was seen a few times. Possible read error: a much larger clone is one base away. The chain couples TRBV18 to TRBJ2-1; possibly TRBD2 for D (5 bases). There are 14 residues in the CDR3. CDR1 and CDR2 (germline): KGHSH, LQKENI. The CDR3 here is CSSSPTSGLNEQFF. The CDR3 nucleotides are TGTTCCAGCTCACCGACATCGGGGTTGAATGAGCAGTTCTTC. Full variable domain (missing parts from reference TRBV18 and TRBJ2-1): NAGVMQNPRHLVRRRGQEARLRCSPMKGHSHVYWYRQLPEEGLKFMVYLQKENIIDESGMPKERFSAEFPKEGPSILRIQQVVRGDSAAYFCSSSPTSGLNEQFFGPGTRLTVL.

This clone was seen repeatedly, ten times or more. CDR3 residues: CATSDFSKGDIQYF. For the CDR3, the DNA is TGTGCCACCAGTGATTTTAGTAAAGGGGACATTCAGTACTTC. The V gene is TRBV24-1, the J gene TRBJ2-4, with TRBD1 as a possible D gene (5 bases). The V and J ends lost 1 base and 8 bases respectively, with 11 bases between them. Per germline, CDR1 KGHDR and CDR2 SFDVKD. This CDR3 region has 14 residues.

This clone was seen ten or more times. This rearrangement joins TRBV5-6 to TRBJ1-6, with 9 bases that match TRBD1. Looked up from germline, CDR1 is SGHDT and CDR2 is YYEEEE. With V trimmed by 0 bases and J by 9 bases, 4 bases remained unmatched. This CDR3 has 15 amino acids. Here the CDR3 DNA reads TGTGCCAGCAGCTTGGGACAGGGGGTAGGTTCACCCCTCCACTTT. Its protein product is CASSLGQGVGSPLHF.

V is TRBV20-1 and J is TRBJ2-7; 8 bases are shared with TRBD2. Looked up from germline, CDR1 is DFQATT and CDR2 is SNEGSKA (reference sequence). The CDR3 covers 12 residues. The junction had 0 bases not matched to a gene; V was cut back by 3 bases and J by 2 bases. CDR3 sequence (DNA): TGCAGTGCTAGCGGGGGGGCCTACGAGCAGTACTTC. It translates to CSASGGAYEQYF.

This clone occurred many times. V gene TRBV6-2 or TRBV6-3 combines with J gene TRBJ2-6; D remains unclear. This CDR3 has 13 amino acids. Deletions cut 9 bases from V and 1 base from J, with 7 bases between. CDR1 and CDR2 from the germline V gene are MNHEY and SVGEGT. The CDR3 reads CASIRSGANVLTF. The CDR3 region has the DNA TGTGCCAGTATAAGGTCTGGGGCCAACGTCCTGACTTTC.

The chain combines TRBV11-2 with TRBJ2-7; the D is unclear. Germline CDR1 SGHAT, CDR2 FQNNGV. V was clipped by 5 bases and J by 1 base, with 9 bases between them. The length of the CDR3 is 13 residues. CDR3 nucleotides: TGTGCCAGCAGCCTGCACAGTTCCTACGAGCAGTACTTC. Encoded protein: CASSLHSSYEQYF.

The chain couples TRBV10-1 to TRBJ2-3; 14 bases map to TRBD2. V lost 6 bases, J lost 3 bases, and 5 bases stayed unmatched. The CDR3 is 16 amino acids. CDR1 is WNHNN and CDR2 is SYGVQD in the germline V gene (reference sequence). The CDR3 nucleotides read TGCGCCAGCAGCGGGACTAGCGGGAGTGGTACAGATACGCAGTATTTT. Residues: CASSGTSGSGTDTQYF.

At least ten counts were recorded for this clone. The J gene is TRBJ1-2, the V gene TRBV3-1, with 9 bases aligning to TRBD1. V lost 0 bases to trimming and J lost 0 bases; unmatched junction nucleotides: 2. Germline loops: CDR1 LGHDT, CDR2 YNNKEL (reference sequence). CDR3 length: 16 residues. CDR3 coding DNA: TGTGCCAGCAGCCAAGATCGGACAGGGGCTAACTATGGCTACACCTTC. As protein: CASSQDRTGANYGYTF.

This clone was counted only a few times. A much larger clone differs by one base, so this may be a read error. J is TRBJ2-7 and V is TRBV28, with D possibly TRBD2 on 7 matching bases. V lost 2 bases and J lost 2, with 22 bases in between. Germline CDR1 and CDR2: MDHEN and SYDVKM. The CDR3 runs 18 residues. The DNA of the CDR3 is TGTGCCAGCAGTTTACCCCCCCCGAAGGGAGGGGGGCCCTACGAGCAGTACTTC. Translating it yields CASSLPPPKGGGPYEQYF.